The 14 T cell receptor beta chains in this list originate from one sample, sequenced in a study of breast tumors, draining lymph nodes, adjacent tissues. Axillary draining lymph nodes of breast cancer patients supplied the node samples. TCRdb fed the multiplex PCR reads into MiXCR, producing one record per CDR3 protein. The repertoire consists of about 180,000 distinct CDR3 sequences, with approximately 30% occurring once and the leading ten covering 4% to 5.5%. The sequenced material came from axillary lymph node tissue. The receptors come from a female donor with breast cancer. Some clones in this sample may be carry-over from other donors' samples.

This clonotype was observed a single time. This CDR3 reads CASSLGPSNNEQYF. The CDR3 nucleotides read TGTGCCAGCAGCTTAGGCCCTTCTAACAATGAGCAGTATTTT. The chain is built from TRBV7-2 and TRBJ2-3; D is undetermined. Germline V gene data show CDR1 as SGHTA and CDR2 as FQGNSA. Trimming removed 1 base from V and 11 bases from J, with 16 bases in between. This CDR3 has 14 amino acids.

Only one count was recorded for this clonotype. V and J are TRBV20-1 and TRBJ2-3; 9 bases are a match to TRBD2. With 3 bases clipped from V and 10 bases from J, the junction kept 8 bases outside the gene matches. The CDR3 loop spans 13 amino acids. The V gene's germline CDR1 is DFQATT and CDR2 SNEGSKA (reference sequence). The CDR3 protein is CSASGGRGYAQYF. For the CDR3, the DNA is TGCAGTGCTAGCGGCGGGAGGGGCTACGCGCAGTATTTT.

The chain combines TRBV7-2 with TRBJ1-1, with TRBD1 matching 8 bases. The CDR3 spans 13 residues. The V segment lost 8 bases and the J segment 6 bases; nucleotides outside the gene matches: 8. In germline, CDR1 is SGHTA, CDR2 FQGNSA. The CDR3, as DNA: TGTGCCAGCGGAACGGACAGGGCTGCTGAAGCTTTCTTT. Its protein product is CASGTDRAAEAFF.

With regard to this clonotype: This sequence may be a read error, since a much larger clone differs from it by one base. V gene TRBV13 combines with J gene TRBJ2-3, with D possibly matching TRBD1 (6 bases). Trimming removed 0 bases at V and 5 bases at J, with 9 bases between. Germline-derived CDR1 and CDR2 are PRHDT and FYEKMQ (reference sequence). The CDR3 has 14 amino acids. In nucleotides, the CDR3 is TGTGCCAGCAGCTTAGGGGGACATCTAGATACGCAGTATTTT. Amino acid sequence: CASSLGGHLDTQYF.

This clonotype was recorded a few times. The V gene is TRBV5-1, the J gene TRBJ1-1; D possibly corresponds to TRBD1 (5 bases). The CDR3 spans 16 residues. Germline V gene data show CDR1 as SGHRS and CDR2 as YFSETQ. Trimming cost V 0 bases and J 0 bases, with 12 bases left between them. The CDR3 protein is CASSLVGGDLNTEAFF. The CDR3 DNA follows: TGCGCCAGCAGCTTGGTCGGCGGGGACCTGAACACTGAAGCTTTCTTT. Full variable domain (remainder filled in from reference TRBV5-1 and TRBJ1-1): KAGVTQTPRYLIKTRGQQVTLSCSPISGHRSVSWYQQTPGQGLQFLFEYFSETQRNKGNFPGRFSGRQFSNSRSEMNVSTLELGDSALYLCASSLVGGDLNTEAFFGQGTRLTVV.

Points on this clonotype: A read error may produce the germline difference seen at one junction end. The chain employs TRBV20-1 and TRBJ2-6, with D maybe TRBD2 (5 bases). The germline V gene has CDR1 DFQATT and CDR2 SNEGSKA (reference sequence). The CDR3 has 12 residues. The CDR3 loop reads CSARGTRGREAF. DNA of the CDR3: TGCAGTGCTAGAGGGACCCGAGGGCGAGAAGCTTTC.

This clonotype was seen ten or more times. The chain carries TRBV11-2 and TRBJ2-2, with D maybe TRBD2 (5 bases). Trimming took off 1 base at V and 3 bases at J, with 15 bases between the two ends. Looked up from germline, CDR1 is SGHAT and CDR2 is FQNNGV. This CDR3 has 17 residues. The DNA of the CDR3 is TGTGCCAGCAGCTTAGTATGGTTAGCGCCCGACACCGGGGAGCTGTTTTTT. Translated, it gives CASSLVWLAPDTGELFF.

This clonotype was found many times. The V gene is TRBV4-1, the J gene TRBJ2-1; D possibly uses TRBD1 or TRBD2 (5 bases each). Trimming took off 1 base at V and 0 bases at J, with 16 bases between the two ends. The germline V gene encodes CDR1 MGHRA and CDR2 YSYEKL. The CDR3 covers 18 residues. The CDR3 region is CASSQVGASGTSYNEQFF. The CDR3 nucleotides are TGCGCCAGCAGCCAAGTCGGGGCCTCCGGGACCTCCTACAATGAGCAGTTCTTC.

J is TRBJ1-4 and V is TRBV3-1; D is uncertain. Germline lookup yields CDR1 LGHDT and CDR2 YNNKEL (reference sequence). V shed 3 bases and J shed 8 bases, with 10 bases lying between them. This CDR3 region has 13 residues. CDR3 bases: TGTGCCAGCAGCCACCCCGGTGCCGAAAAACTGTTTTTT. This sequence encodes CASSHPGAEKLFF.

This clonotype occurred a few times. A much larger clone sits a single nucleotide away, making a read error possible. V usage is TRBV19 and J usage is TRBJ1-2; D possibly corresponds to TRBD1 (5 bases). CDR3 length: 16 residues. Germline lookup yields CDR1 LNHDA and CDR2 SQIVND (reference sequence). Deletions cut 4 bases from V and 3 bases from J, with 18 bases between. CDR3 sequence (DNA): TGTGCCAGTAGTAACGCAGGGAGCCCGATTGACTATGGCTACACCTTC. Its protein product is CASSNAGSPIDYGYTF.

This clonotype was recorded at least ten times. The chain recombines TRBV2 with TRBJ2-1; TRBD1 matches at 9 bases. V lost 5 bases to trimming and J lost 7 bases; unmatched junction nucleotides: 6. From germline, CDR1 is SNHLY and CDR2 FYNNEI. The CDR3 has 14 residues. The CDR3 DNA is TGTGCCAGCAGTCGACAGGGGGGGTTAAATGAGCAGTTCTTC. Its translation is CASSRQGGLNEQFF.

In this sample, this clonotype turned up a few times. This rearrangement joins TRBV28 to TRBJ2-7, with unresolved D. Trimming pared 5 bases from V and 4 bases from J, leaving 9 bases between. Germline V gives CDR1 MDHEN, CDR2 SYDVKM. The CDR3 is 12 residues long. The CDR3 is CASSIQEYEQYF. As DNA, the CDR3 is TGTGCCAGCAGTATCCAGGAATACGAGCAGTACTTC.

The CDR3, as DNA: TGCAGCGTTGAGGGGGGCTCCGGGGCGGAGACCCAGTACTTC. Amino acids: CSVEGGSGAETQYF. The chain has TRBV29-1 and TRBJ2-5, with D tentatively TRBD1 or TRBD2 (6 bases each). Germline V gives CDR1 SQVTM, CDR2 ANQGSEA. Deletions cut 3 bases from V and 5 bases from J, with 16 bases between. The CDR3 consists of 14 residues.

The J gene is TRBJ2-5, the V gene TRBV9; D gene uncertain. CDR1 is SGDLS, CDR2 YYNGEE, per germline. V shed 2 bases and J shed 1 base, with 6 bases lying between them. The length of the CDR3 is 13 residues. CDR3 sequence reads: CASSVSPQETQYF. DNA of the CDR3: TGTGCCAGCAGCGTCAGCCCCCAAGAGACCCAGTACTTC.